Listed here are 16 T cell receptor beta chains from one sample, sequenced in a study of glioma-infiltrating T cells after dendritic cell vaccination. Here immunoSEQ multiplex PCR was the method, and the copy in TCRdb shows in-frame clones only, minus some. The table records about 87,000 clones, 85% to 90% of them present only once. This specimen consisted of blood, obtained before dendritic cell vaccination. Every receptor here comes from a human donor with glioblastoma.

The chain is built from TRBV5-6 and TRBJ1-2; TRBD1 might be the D (6 bases). CDR3 size: 13 residues. Germline CDR1 SGHDT, CDR2 YYEEEE. Trimming removed 3 bases from V and 2 bases from J, with 8 bases in between. CDR3 bases: TGTGCCAGCAGCTCAGGACAGAACTATGGCTACACCTTC. Its translation: CASSSGQNYGYTF.

The rearrangement joins TRBV5-5 to TRBJ2-7, with 7 bases that match TRBD1. Per the germline V gene, CDR1 is SGHKS and CDR2 is YYEKEE (reference sequence). CDR3 size: 13 residues. V was clipped by 3 bases and J by 3 bases; unmatched bases: 3. The CDR3 DNA follows: TGTGCCAGCAGCTCCCGGACAGGCTACGAGCAGTACTTC. Translating gives CASSSRTGYEQYF.

V and J are TRBV6-1 and TRBJ1-5, with a possible D match to TRBD1 (6 bases). Looked up from germline, CDR1 is MNHNS and CDR2 is SASEGT. The CDR3 sequence is 14 residues long. V was trimmed by 7 bases and J by 3 bases, leaving 13 bases between them. CDR3 in amino acids: CASTEQGYNQPQHF. The CDR3 DNA is TGTGCCAGCACCGAACAGGGATACAATCAGCCCCAGCATTTT.

This clone was detected once. The CDR3 DNA sequence: TGTGCCAGTAGTATGATGGGGCAGACTAGCGGGAGGGTTAACACAGATACGCAGTATTTT. Its protein is CASSMMGQTSGRVNTDTQYF. The genes are TRBV19 and TRBJ2-3, with 14 bases matching TRBD2. The CDR3 has 20 amino acids. The V segment lost 3 bases and the J segment 2 bases; nucleotides outside the gene matches: 13. Germline CDR1 and CDR2: LNHDA and SQIVND (reference sequence).

The chain couples TRBV5-6 to TRBJ2-5; 7 bases are shared with TRBD1. The DNA end is a closer match to TRBJ2-7, so the J assignment may be wrong. The germline V gene encodes CDR1 SGHDT and CDR2 YYEEEE. This CDR3 has 15 amino acids. The CDR3 nucleotides are TGTGCCAGCACCTTCAACCCGACAGGGATCTACGAGCAGTACTTC. Protein: CASTFNPTGIYEQYF.

The chain joins TRBV5-4 to TRBJ2-3, with 15 bases fitting TRBD2. Per germline, CDR1 SGHNT and CDR2 YYREEE (reference sequence). This CDR3 region has 18 residues. V was clipped by 3 bases and J by 1 base; unmatched bases: 6. Here the CDR3 DNA reads TGTGCCAGCAGCTCTGGACTAGCGGGGGGGCAGGGCACAGATACGCAGTATTTT. As protein: CASSSGLAGGQGTDTQYF.

The rearrangement joins TRBV5-1 to TRBJ2-5; 9 bases are shared with TRBD1. Germline CDR1 SGHRS, CDR2 YFSETQ. With 3 bases clipped from V and 2 bases from J, the junction kept 2 bases outside the gene matches. This CDR3 contains 14 residues. CDR3 amino acids: CASSWTGEQETQYF. The CDR3 DNA sequence: TGCGCCAGCAGCTGGACAGGGGAGCAAGAGACCCAGTACTTC.

This rearrangement joins TRBV30 to TRBJ1-6, with D possibly being TRBD1 (5 bases). Germline V gives CDR1 GTSNPN, CDR2 SVGIG (reference sequence). The CDR3 loop spans 14 amino acids. The germline V and J ends were trimmed by 0 bases and 7 bases, with 10 bases remaining between them. CDR3 nucleotides: TGTGCCTGGAGTGTAGGGGTCTGGAATTCACCCCTCCACTTT. Translation: CAWSVGVWNSPLHF.

This clone appeared a single time. V gene TRBV5-1 combines with J gene TRBJ1-6, with D possibly TRBD1 on 6 matching bases. This CDR3 is 20 amino acids long. The V gene's germline CDR1 is SGHRS and CDR2 YFSETQ. V gave up 4 bases and J gave up 0 bases, with 23 bases separating them. The CDR3 here is CASSTGQATRLGSYNSPLHF. The CDR3 coding sequence is TGCGCCAGCAGCACGGGACAAGCCACGAGGTTGGGCTCCTATAATTCACCCCTCCACTTT.

In regard to this clone: This specimen includes other DNA sequences encoding the same CDR3. V is TRBV2 and J is TRBJ1-4, with a weak D call TRBD1 (5 bases). CDR1 is SNHLY, CDR2 FYNNEI, per germline. There are 14 residues in the CDR3. The ends were cut back, 3 bases at V and 7 bases at J, with 12 bases in the middle. The CDR3 sequence is CASSEEGLGEKLFF. In nucleotides, the CDR3 is TGTGCCAGCAGTGAGGAGGGGCTTGGTGAAAAACTGTTTTTT.

This clone has a handful of counts. The genes are TRBV4-2 and TRBJ2-5; 7 positions agree with TRBD2. V lost 1 base and J lost 5; bases outside the gene matches: 7. This CDR3 has 15 amino acids. Germline V CDR1 and CDR2: LGHNA, YNFKEQ. CDR3 in amino acids: CASSQAAGEGETQYF. DNA of the CDR3: TGTGCCAGCAGCCAAGCTGCGGGAGAGGGCGAGACCCAGTACTTC.

The CDR3 DNA sequence: TGTGCCAGCAGCTTAGTTGCAGGTGCTGGAAACACCATATATTTT. As protein: CASSLVAGAGNTIYF. The chain links TRBV7-2 to TRBJ1-3; D is ambiguous. V lost 1 base and J 2 bases, leaving 9 bases between the germline ends. CDR1 and CDR2 (germline): SGHTA, FQGNSA. CDR3 length: 15 amino acids.

The J gene is TRBJ1-1, the V gene TRBV6-1; tentatively, D is TRBD1 (5 bases). This CDR3 spans 15 amino acids. Germline V gene lookup returns CDR1 MNHNS and CDR2 SASEGT. V was cut by 7 bases and J by 4 bases, with 19 bases left in between. The CDR3: CASTYPRGGSTEAFF. The CDR3 DNA follows: TGTGCCAGCACCTATCCTAGGGGAGGGAGCACTGAAGCTTTCTTT.

This chain connects TRBV14 to TRBJ2-3, with D possibly matching TRBD2 (6 bases). Germline values: CDR1 SGHDN, CDR2 FVKESK. Trimming removed 4 bases at V and 3 bases at J, with 17 bases between. The CDR3 has 16 residues. In DNA form, the CDR3 reads TGTGCCAGCAGCCCCTTTGGCGGGGTTGGAACAGATACGCAGTATTTT. As protein: CASSPFGGVGTDTQYF.

This chain uses TRBV9 with TRBJ1-2, with TRBD1 identical over 9 bases. CDR1 is SGDLS, CDR2 YYNGEE, per germline. Unmatched junction bases numbered 8, after V lost 3 bases and J lost 5 bases. The CDR3 spans 15 residues. CDR3 region: CASSAPQTGGYGYTF. CDR3 in DNA: TGTGCCAGCAGCGCTCCTCAGACAGGGGGGTATGGCTACACCTTC. The variable domain in full, completed from reference TRBV9 and TRBJ1-2, reads DSGVTQTPKHLITATGQRVTLRCSPRSGDLSVYWYQQSLDQGLQFLIQYYNGEERAKGNILERFSAQQFPDLHSELNLSSLELGDSALYFCASSAPQTGGYGYTFGSGTRLTVV.

This chain connects TRBV13 to TRBJ2-7; D is possibly TRBD2 (5 bases). Germline-derived CDR1 and CDR2 are PRHDT and FYEKMQ (reference sequence). This CDR3 region has 17 residues. The V end lost 2 bases, the J end lost 2 bases, and 19 bases lay between the germline ends. Here the CDR3 reads CASSLRAGRIATYEQYF. The CDR3 nucleotides are TGTGCCAGCAGCTTAAGGGCGGGCAGGATAGCTACCTACGAGCAGTACTTC.